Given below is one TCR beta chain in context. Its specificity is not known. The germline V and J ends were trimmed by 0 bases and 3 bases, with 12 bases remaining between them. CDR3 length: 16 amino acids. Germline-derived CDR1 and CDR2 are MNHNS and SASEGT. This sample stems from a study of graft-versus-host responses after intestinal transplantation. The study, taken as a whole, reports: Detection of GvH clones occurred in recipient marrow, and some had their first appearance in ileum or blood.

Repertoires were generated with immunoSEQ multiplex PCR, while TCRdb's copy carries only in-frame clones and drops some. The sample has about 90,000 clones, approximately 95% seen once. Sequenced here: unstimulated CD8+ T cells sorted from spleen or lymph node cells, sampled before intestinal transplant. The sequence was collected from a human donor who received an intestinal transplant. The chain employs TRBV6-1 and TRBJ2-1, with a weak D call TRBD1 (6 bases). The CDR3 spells CASSEAPGVGYNEQFF. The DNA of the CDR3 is TGTGCCAGCAGTGAAGCGCCAGGGGTTGGCTACAATGAGCAGTTCTTC.